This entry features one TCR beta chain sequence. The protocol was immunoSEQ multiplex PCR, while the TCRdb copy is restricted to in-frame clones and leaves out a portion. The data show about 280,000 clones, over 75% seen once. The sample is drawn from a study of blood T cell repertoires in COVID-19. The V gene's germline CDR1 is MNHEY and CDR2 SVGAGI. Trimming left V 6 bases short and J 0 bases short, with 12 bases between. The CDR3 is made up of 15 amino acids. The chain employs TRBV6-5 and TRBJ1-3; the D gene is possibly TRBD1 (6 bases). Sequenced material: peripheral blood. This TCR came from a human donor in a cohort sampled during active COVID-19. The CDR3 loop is CASSTRGGSGNTIYF. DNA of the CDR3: TGTGCCAGCAGCACCAGAGGGGGCTCTGGAAACACCATATATTTT.